Listed below are T cell receptor beta chains from one sample, sequenced in a study of blood T cell repertoires in COVID-19. The repertoire was sequenced with immunoSEQ multiplex PCR; TCRdb's copy has only in-frame clones and lacks some. The data hold roughly 50,000 clones, with 86% observed a single time. The sequencing sample was made of peripheral blood. The receptors were gathered from a woman older than 75 with COVID-19, enrolled during active disease. Each CDR3 is given with its conserved first and last residue. D genes are given only for firm matches. Not all rows give a size; the values are once, few, many and, for expanded clones, a class.

DNA: TGTGCCAGCAGTGAACTACTAGCGGGCGGGTACAATGAGCAGTTCTTC; CDR3: CASSELLAGGYNEQFF; size: once; D: TRBD2; J: TRBJ2-1; V: TRBV25-1
DNA: TGTGCCAGCAGCCAACCTAGCGGGACCAACACCGGGGAGCTGTTTTTT; CDR3: CASSQPSGTNTGELFF; size: once; D: TRBD2; J: TRBJ2-2; V: TRBV4-2
DNA: TGTGCCAGCAGCCGGGCGGGAAACTATGGCTACACCTTC; CDR3: CASSRAGNYGYTF; size: -; D: -; J: TRBJ1-2; V: TRBV6-1
DNA: TGTGCCAGCAGCTTCGTTAGCTCTGGAAACACCATATATTTT; CDR3: CASSFVSSGNTIYF; size: few; D: -; J: TRBJ1-3; V: TRBV5-6
DNA: TGTGCCAGCAGTGTCCAGGGTGCAACTAATGAAAAACTGTTTTTT; CDR3: CASSVQGATNEKLFF; size: -; D: -; J: TRBJ1-4; V: TRBV2
DNA: TGTGCCAGCAGCCCCGGGGTGGGGCCCCAGCATTTT; CDR3: CASSPGVGPQHF; size: -; D: -; J: TRBJ1-5; V: TRBV6-5
DNA: TGTGCCAGCAGCTTCACAGGGGCTGGGGCCAACGTCCTGACTTTC; CDR3: CASSFTGAGANVLTF; size: -; D: TRBD1; J: TRBJ2-6; V: TRBV5-8
DNA: TGCGCCAGCAGCCTACTAACAGGGGCCACTGAAGCTTTCTTT; CDR3: CASSLLTGATEAFF; size: -; D: TRBD1; J: TRBJ1-1; V: TRBV5-1
DNA: TGTGCCACTGCCGACAGGTTGAACACTGAAGCTTTCTTT; CDR3: CATADRLNTEAFF; size: -; D: -; J: TRBJ1-1; V: TRBV19
DNA: TGTGCCAGCAACTCACGTGGAGGGCTCAATGAAAAACTGTTTTTT; CDR3: CASNSRGGLNEKLFF; size: few; D: -; J: TRBJ1-4; V: TRBV3-1/TRBV3-2
DNA: TGTGCCAGCAGCTTGCAGGGTGGAGGGATAGGCACCGGGGAGCTGTTTTTT; CDR3: CASSLQGGGIGTGELFF; size: -; D: -; J: TRBJ2-2; V: TRBV7-3
DNA: TGTGCCAGTAGTGAGAGGAGGGATGGCTACACCTTC; CDR3: CASSERRDGYTF; size: -; D: -; J: TRBJ1-2; V: TRBV19
DNA: TGCAGTGCCAGGGAGGACTATGGCTACACCTTC; CDR3: CSAREDYGYTF; size: -; D: -; J: TRBJ1-2; V: TRBV20-1
DNA: TGTGCCAGCTCACCATTACACAAAAGGGGCTATGGCTACACCTTC; CDR3: CASSPLHKRGYGYTF; size: -; D: -; J: TRBJ1-2; V: TRBV18
DNA: TGTGCCAGTAGTATAACCCGGGAGGCCTACGAGCAGTACTTC; CDR3: CASSITREAYEQYF; size: -; D: TRBD2; J: TRBJ2-7; V: TRBV19
DNA: TGCGCCAGCAGCCCGCAAGCGGGAGGTGGTTACAATGAGCAGTTCTTC; CDR3: CASSPQAGGGYNEQFF; size: -; D: TRBD2; J: TRBJ2-1; V: TRBV5-1
DNA: TGTGCTAGTGGTTTGGTAGGGTTTAACAGGGGTGACCAGCCCCAGCATTTT; CDR3: CASGLVGFNRGDQPQHF; size: -; D: TRBD1; J: TRBJ1-5; V: TRBV12-5
DNA: TGTGCCAGCAGCTCGAAAGACAGGGGGGGTTTAATAGCTTTCTTT; CDR3: CASSSKDRGGLIAFF; size: -; D: TRBD1; J: TRBJ1-1; V: TRBV11-3
DNA: TGTGCCAGCACTATAGGACTACGAGGGCGGGGCTATGGCTACACCTTC; CDR3: CASTIGLRGRGYGYTF; size: -; D: -; J: TRBJ1-2; V: TRBV2
DNA: TGTGCCAGCAGCTTAGGCGACAGGGCGTCTGGAAACACCATATATTTT; CDR3: CASSLGDRASGNTIYF; size: -; D: TRBD1; J: TRBJ1-3; V: TRBV7-9
DNA: TGTGCCACCAGTGATTTGGACAGGGGGGGGCATGGCTACACCTTC; CDR3: CATSDLDRGGHGYTF; size: -; D: TRBD1; J: TRBJ1-2; V: TRBV24-1
DNA: TGTGCCAGCAGCCCTAGATTGAACGGGAGAAGCCCGTCCAATGAGCAGTTCTTC; CDR3: CASSPRLNGRSPSNEQFF; size: -; D: -; J: TRBJ2-1; V: TRBV7-8
DNA: TGTGCCAGCAGCCAACATGGACAGGGGGCGGATGAGCAGTTCTTC; CDR3: CASSQHGQGADEQFF; size: -; D: TRBD1; J: TRBJ2-1; V: TRBV3-1/TRBV3-2
DNA: TGTGCCAGCCGGATGGACAGGGGAAGCCAAGGAAACACCATATATTTT; CDR3: CASRMDRGSQGNTIYF; size: once; D: TRBD1; J: TRBJ1-3; V: TRBV7-6
DNA: TGTGCCAGCGGTGTAGGAGGCTCCTACAATGAGCAGTTCTTC; CDR3: CASGVGGSYNEQFF; size: -; D: -; J: TRBJ2-1; V: TRBV6-4
DNA: TGTGCCAGCAGTTTAAACAGGGGGCCCCCTAACTATGGCTACACCTTC; CDR3: CASSLNRGPPNYGYTF; size: -; D: TRBD1; J: TRBJ1-2; V: TRBV28
DNA: TGCGCCAGCAGCTTGGGAGACAGGGGGCTACCGAACTATGGCTACACCTTC; CDR3: CASSLGDRGLPNYGYTF; size: -; D: TRBD1; J: TRBJ1-2; V: TRBV5-1
DNA: TGTGCCAGCTCACCGGGGAGGCTCGGGGATGAGCAGTACTTC; CDR3: CASSPGRLGDEQYF; size: -; D: -; J: TRBJ2-7; V: TRBV18